The clone carrying this TCR beta chain was seen a handful of times. Its antigen is still unknown. The CDR3 has 14 amino acids. The germline V gene encodes CDR1 SQVTM and CDR2 ANQGSEA. Trimming took off 4 bases at V and 3 bases at J, with 15 bases between the two ends. The entry originates in a study of identical twins. Study outcomes and limitations: Cord blood beta clonotypes that were abundant carried fewer insertions, and memory repertoires showed no such trend. It was cross-sectional statistical analysis, not following the same donors, that the conclusions relied on.

Template switching supplied a universal primer site; unique molecular identifiers were carried on the cDNA. In TCRdb, the 5' RACE reads were re-called with MiXCR into one record per CDR3 protein. The table records about 240,000 distinct CDR3 sequences, about 10% of them present only once. The origin of this receptor is a man in his forties or fifties in good health. Material: memory T cells sorted from blood. V usage is TRBV29-1 and J usage is TRBJ1-2; weak D call: TRBD1 (6 bases). CDR3 residues: CSVGTIQGDYGYTF. CDR3 nucleotide sequence: TGCAGCGTTGGAACAATACAGGGAGACTATGGCTACACCTTC. Full variable domain (rest looked up from reference TRBV29-1 and TRBJ1-2): SAVISQKPSRDICQRGTSLTIQCQVDSQVTMMFWYRQQPGQSLTLIATANQGSEATYESGFVIDKFPISRPNLTFSTLTVSNMSPEDSSIYLCSVGTIQGDYGYTFGSGTRLTVV.